Presented here are 12 T cell receptor beta chains from one specimen sequenced in a study of control samples from healthy donors and cancer patients (dated by TCRdb to 2020 to 2022). Libraries came from the immunoSEQ multiplex PCR assay. TCRdb mirrors the immuneACCESS table, restricted to in-frame sequences. Some clones are absent from its copies; in checked studies, under half trace to an unresolved V gene, and the reason for the others is unknown. In all, the sample holds 100,000 to 150,000 clones, and about 90% of those were seen once. The ten largest clones add up to approximately 2% of the sample. The sequencing input was blood. The receptors stem from a woman in her fifties or sixties in good health.

This chain uses TRBV7-2 with TRBJ2-1; the D is unclear. Germline-derived CDR1 and CDR2 are SGHTA and FQGNSA. The CDR3 length is 13 residues. Between the trimmed V and J ends, which lost 1 base and 4 bases, there was a span of 5 bases. CDR3 coding DNA: TGTGCCAGCAGCTTAGATAGGTACAATGAGCAGTTCTTC. Protein product: CASSLDRYNEQFF.

CDR3 residues: CASSYAGQPQHF. Here the CDR3 DNA reads TGTGCCAGCAGTTACGCGGGGCAGCCCCAGCATTTT. The V gene is TRBV6-6, the J gene TRBJ1-5; the D is unclear. CDR3 length: 12 residues. V was trimmed by 2 bases and J by 7 bases, leaving 6 bases between them. The germline V gene has CDR1 MNHNY and CDR2 SVGAGI (reference sequence).

This clone was seen a single time. The J gene is TRBJ1-2, the V gene TRBV11-2; D is perhaps TRBD1 (6 bases). The CDR3 spans 12 residues. V was pared by 2 bases and J by 6 bases, with 7 bases between. Germline values: CDR1 SGHAT, CDR2 FQNNGV. CDR3 region: CASSLNRDGYTF. The DNA of the CDR3 is TGTGCCAGCAGCTTAAACAGGGATGGCTACACCTTC.

CDR3 residues: CASSVIKETTIGYTF. In DNA form, the CDR3 reads TGTGCCAGTAGTGTGATTAAGGAGACTACTATAGGCTACACCTTC. The J gene is TRBJ1-2, the V gene TRBV19; no reliable D call. The germline V gene encodes CDR1 LNHDA and CDR2 SQIVND (reference sequence). CDR3 length: 15 residues. The V end was cut by 5 bases, the J end by 8 bases, with 21 bases between. The whole variable domain, remainder taken from reference TRBV19 and TRBJ1-2, is DGGITQSPKYLFRKEGQNVTLSCEQNLNHDAMYWYRQDPGQGLRLIYYSQIVNDFQKGDIAEGYSVSREKKESFPLTVTSAQKNPTAFYLCASSVIKETTIGYTFGSGTRLTVV.

The chain combines TRBV25-1 with TRBJ1-1; D gene unclear. Germline V gene sequence: CDR1 MGHDK, CDR2 SYGVNS. This CDR3 is 14 amino acids long. Trimming cost V 1 base and J 4 bases, with 10 bases left between them. Written as DNA, the CDR3 is TGTGCCAGCAGTGAATCGGGAGGGTTCACTGAAGCTTTCTTT. This encodes CASSESGGFTEAFF.

This chain joins TRBV10-2 and TRBJ1-1; TRBD1 might be the D (6 bases). This CDR3 comprises 15 residues. V was shortened by 5 bases and J by 6 bases, with 19 bases between the two germline ends. Germline V CDR1 and CDR2: WSHSY, SAAADI. Here the CDR3 DNA reads TGCGCCAGCAGTCCTTCCCGAGGGGGAAGCGCTGAAGCTTTCTTT. Its translation: CASSPSRGGSAEAFF.

The J gene is TRBJ1-4, the V gene TRBV2; 9 bases are a match to TRBD1. This CDR3 has 14 residues. CDR1 SNHLY and CDR2 FYNNEI come from the germline V gene. With 10 bases clipped from V and 6 bases from J, the junction kept 9 bases outside the gene matches. CDR3 bases: TGTGCCACATCAACGGACAGGGGTGATGAAAAACTGTTTTTT. It translates to CATSTDRGDEKLFF.

V usage is TRBV19 and J usage is TRBJ2-3; 12 bases match TRBD2. The trim removed 5 bases at V and 6 bases at J, leaving 6 bases unmatched. CDR1 and CDR2 from the germline V gene are LNHDA and SQIVND (reference sequence). This CDR3 comprises 15 residues. CDR3 sequence: CASSPLAGGVDTQYF. CDR3 in DNA: TGTGCCAGTAGTCCACTAGCGGGAGGAGTTGATACGCAGTATTTT.

This clone occurred once. The chain employs TRBV11-2 and TRBJ1-2; tentatively, D is TRBD1 (5 bases). The germline V gene has CDR1 SGHAT and CDR2 FQNNGV. V lost 3 bases and J 8 bases, leaving 16 bases between the germline ends. CDR3 length equals 14 residues. The CDR3: CASSLGEGIGGYTF. As DNA, the CDR3 is TGTGCCAGCAGCTTGGGGGAGGGAATCGGGGGCTACACCTTC.

In the case of this clone: Other DNA sequences in the same sample also yield this CDR3. The J gene is TRBJ2-3, the V gene TRBV20-1; D call uncertain. Germline assignment: CDR1 DFQATT and CDR2 SNEGSKA (reference sequence). This CDR3 has 10 residues. The V gene lost 4 bases and the J gene lost 3 bases, with 2 bases spanning the gap. The CDR3 here is CSATTDTQYF. CDR3 in DNA: TGCAGTGCTACAACAGATACGCAGTATTTT.

The gene calls are TRBV5-4 and TRBJ2-5; TRBD1 matches at 9 bases. The CDR3 is 16 residues long. V gave up 3 bases and J gave up 4 bases; unmatched junction bases: 10. Germline CDR1 is SGHNT and CDR2 is YYREEE (reference sequence). In DNA, the CDR3 is TGTGCCAGCAGCTCACTTTTGGGACAGGGCATAGAGACCCAGTACTTC. Encoded protein: CASSSLLGQGIETQYF.

The table lists this clone with a few counts. The V gene is TRBV4-2, the J gene TRBJ1-3; 8 bases are a match to TRBD1. This CDR3 is 21 amino acids long. After removal of 0 bases from V and 0 bases from J, the junction contained 16 bases not matched to a gene. Germline V gene data show CDR1 as LGHNA and CDR2 as YNFKEQ. The CDR3 sequence is CASSQELAGTGRLSSGNTIYF. Here the CDR3 DNA reads TGTGCCAGCAGCCAAGAATTGGCCGGGACAGGCCGCCTTAGCTCTGGAAACACCATATATTTT.